This TCR beta chain is drawn from a study of human T cells and chemical hapten exposure. The wider study: Once 0.01% DPC had been applied to the upper back by patch test, readings were taken at 6 days.

This sample's time point: pre-sensitization, week 0. Treatment reported: therapeutic diphenylcyclopropenone sensitization with weekly scalp DPC. Donors were 18 to 70-year-old alopecia patients suitable for DPC. This clonotype was recorded a few times. What it binds is not known. One entry per CDR3 protein, called by TCRdb with MiXCR from the RACE reads. The sample has 200,000 to 300,000 distinct CDR3 sequences, about 9.4% seen once. General study points: Once DPC sensitization occurred, TCRs above 1 in 1000 frequency showed no change.

J gave up 5 bases and V 5 bases, and 7 bases lay outside the gene matches. The CDR3 totals 15 residues. The receptor comes from a woman in her 40s with alopecia areata. Some clones in this sample may be carry-over from other donors' samples. The chain recombines TRBV12-3 or TRBV12-4 with TRBJ2-1, with 9 bases matching TRBD1. Material: whole blood, obtained in connection with sensitization to the hapten diphenylcyclopropenone (DPC). The CDR3 is CASSPQGAIDNEQFF. The DNA of the CDR3 is TGTGCCAGCAGTCCACAGGGGGCTATCGACAATGAGCAGTTCTTC.